Each of the 21 T cell receptor beta chains below was sequenced from the same sample in a study of blood T cell repertoires in COVID-19. Only in-frame clones appear in the TCRdb table, and some are missing; sequencing was by immunoSEQ multiplex PCR. The sample includes around 190,000 clones, roughly 86% of them seen just once. Specimen: PBMCs or T cells enriched from blood (not recorded which). The receptors shown here come from a man between 18 and 29 years old with acute COVID-19.

The chain uses TRBV4-2 and TRBJ1-4; the match to TRBD1 covers 9 bases. This CDR3 contains 17 residues. J was trimmed by 8 bases and V by 0 bases; bases with no gene match: 10. The germline V gene encodes CDR1 LGHNA and CDR2 YNFKEQ. The CDR3 reads CASSQEEKGQGSEKLFF. CDR3 sequence (DNA): TGTGCCAGCAGCCAAGAAGAGAAAGGACAGGGGAGCGAAAAACTGTTTTTT.

V usage is TRBV18 and J usage is TRBJ1-1; no definite D call. CDR3 length equals 14 residues. Germline V gives CDR1 KGHSH, CDR2 LQKENI. The V end lost 0 bases, the J end lost 4 bases, and 9 bases lay between the germline ends. DNA for the CDR3: TGTGCCAGCTCACCACCGGTCAGGCCCACTGAAGCTTTCTTT. Its protein is CASSPPVRPTEAFF.

The chain links TRBV12-3 or TRBV12-4 to TRBJ1-1, with 7 bases fitting TRBD1. V trimming: 6 bases; J trimming: 0 bases; junction bases outside the gene matches: 1. The CDR3 has 13 amino acids. CDR3: CASRGQLNTEAFF. The CDR3 nucleotides are TGTGCCAGCAGGGGACAGTTGAACACTGAAGCTTTCTTT.

The chain joins TRBV7-8 to TRBJ1-5; 7 bases are a match to TRBD1. J gave up 4 bases and V 3 bases, and 6 bases lay outside the gene matches. The germline gives CDR1 SGHVS, CDR2 FQNEAQ. CDR3 length: 15 residues. The CDR3 bases are TGTGCCAGCAGCTTCGGGACAGCCGTTAATCAGCCCCAGCATTTT. Protein sequence: CASSFGTAVNQPQHF.

The rearrangement joins TRBV9 to TRBJ2-3; possible D gene TRBD2, 5 bases. The CDR3 spans 15 residues. CDR1 and CDR2 from the germline V gene are SGDLS and YYNGEE. V was trimmed by 0 bases and J by 5 bases, leaving 13 bases between them. In nucleotides, the CDR3 is TGTGCCAGCAGCGTAGAGGACGGGGTGGGAGATACGCAGTATTTT. Translated, it gives CASSVEDGVGDTQYF.

This clone was counted many times. V is TRBV27 and J is TRBJ2-7; 14 bases line up with TRBD2. Looked up from germline, CDR1 is MNHEY and CDR2 is SMNVEV (reference sequence). This CDR3 comprises 14 residues. V was clipped by 8 bases and J by 7 bases; unmatched bases: 7. The CDR3 DNA reads as TGTGCCAGCGGTTGGACTAGCGGGAGGACGGAGCAGTACTTC. This sequence encodes CASGWTSGRTEQYF.

CDR3: CASLGGTSDNEQFF. CDR3 bases: TGTGCCAGCTTAGGAGGGACTAGCGACAATGAGCAGTTCTTC. The V and J genes are TRBV7-9 and TRBJ2-1; TRBD2 aligns across 10 bases. V was pared by 8 bases and J by 5 bases, with 6 bases of the junction left unmatched. The CDR3 has 14 residues. CDR1 SEHNR and CDR2 FQNEAQ come from the germline V gene (reference sequence).

The sample holds many counts of this clone. The CDR3 DNA follows: TGTGCCTGGAGTGTAAATCTCCAGGATGAGCAGTTCTTC. Its protein product is CAWSVNLQDEQFF. The V gene is TRBV30, the J gene TRBJ2-1; unclear D gene. Trimming cost V 0 bases and J 8 bases, with 11 bases left between them. The CDR3 totals 13 residues. The germline CDR1 and CDR2 sequences are GTSNPN and SVGIG (reference sequence).

The gene calls are TRBV25-1 and TRBJ1-6; possibly TRBD1 for D (5 bases). Germline CDR1 and CDR2: MGHDK and SYGVNS. CDR3 length: 16 residues. V lost 4 bases and J 3 bases, leaving 13 bases between the germline ends. CDR3 DNA: TGTGCCAGCAGTGCCACAGGTGGACACTATAATTCACCCCTCCACTTT. Its protein product is CASSATGGHYNSPLHF.

J is TRBJ2-5 and V is TRBV6-5; 7 bases align to TRBD2. There are 13 residues in the CDR3. Trimming cost V 6 bases and J 2 bases; bases outside gene matches: 3. From germline, CDR1 is MNHEY and CDR2 SVGAGI. The CDR3 protein is CASRGEGQETQYF. The CDR3 DNA is TGTGCCAGCAGGGGGGAGGGACAAGAGACCCAGTACTTC.

This clone was observed a few times. CDR3 sequence reads: CASSQARGSYNEQFF. DNA for the CDR3: TGCGCCAGCAGCCAAGCCAGGGGGTCATACAATGAGCAGTTCTTC. J is TRBJ2-1 and V is TRBV4-1; 7 positions match TRBD1. The germline V gene has CDR1 MGHRA and CDR2 YSYEKL. This CDR3 spans 15 amino acids. The V and J ends lost 1 base and 4 bases, in that order; junction bases with no gene match: 4.

The chain couples TRBV19 to TRBJ2-5; a weak D match, TRBD2 (6 bases). This CDR3 contains 16 residues. Trimming left V 1 base short and J 5 bases short, with 17 bases between. Germline V gene data show CDR1 as LNHDA and CDR2 as SQIVND (reference sequence). The CDR3 spells CASSIGAQEGRETQYF. The CDR3 DNA sequence: TGTGCCAGTAGTATAGGGGCACAGGAGGGTCGGGAGACCCAGTACTTC. The whole variable domain, remainder taken from reference TRBV19 and TRBJ2-5, is DGGITQSPKYLFRKEGQNVTLSCEQNLNHDAMYWYRQDPGQGLRLIYYSQIVNDFQKGDIAEGYSVSREKKESFPLTVTSAQKNPTAFYLCASSIGAQEGRETQYFGPGTRLLVL.

This clone was found many times. This rearrangement joins TRBV12-3 or TRBV12-4 to TRBJ1-2; D gene unclear. The CDR3 spans 10 residues. V lost 6 bases and J 12 bases, leaving 11 bases between the germline ends. In DNA form, the CDR3 reads TGTGCCAGCAGCCCCTGGGAGAACACCTTC. Translated, it gives CASSPWENTF.

The chain has TRBV19 and TRBJ1-1, with no clear D. The CDR3 length is 15 residues. Trimming took 6 bases from V and 0 from J, leaving 14 bases between them. Germline V gene sequence: CDR1 LNHDA, CDR2 SQIVND (reference sequence). The chain's CDR3 is CASSSVEGMNTEAFF. The CDR3 nucleotides are TGTGCCAGTAGCTCGGTAGAGGGCATGAACACTGAAGCTTTCTTT. The whole variable domain, remainder taken from reference TRBV19 and TRBJ1-1, is DGGITQSPKYLFRKEGQNVTLSCEQNLNHDAMYWYRQDPGQGLRLIYYSQIVNDFQKGDIAEGYSVSREKKESFPLTVTSAQKNPTAFYLCASSSVEGMNTEAFFGQGTRLTVV.

The CDR3 spells CASSLEDSNYGYTF. The CDR3 DNA follows: TGCGCCAGCAGCTTGGAGGACTCAAACTATGGCTACACCTTC. The chain uses TRBV5-1 and TRBJ1-2; D not certain. V dropped 0 bases and J dropped 2 bases, with 8 bases sitting between them. The germline CDR1 and CDR2 sequences are SGHRS and YFSETQ. The CDR3 is 14 residues long.

This clone was counted ten times or more. The genes are TRBV2 and TRBJ1-5; possibly TRBD1 for D (5 bases). This CDR3 region has 15 residues. Trimming took off 0 bases at V and 4 bases at J, with 10 bases between the two ends. The germline V gene has CDR1 SNHLY and CDR2 FYNNEI. The CDR3 sequence is CASSEATGGNQPQHF. Written as DNA, the CDR3 is TGTGCCAGCAGTGAAGCCACCGGGGGAAATCAGCCCCAGCATTTT.

V usage is TRBV28 and J usage is TRBJ1-1; TRBD1 aligns across 10 bases. From germline, CDR1 is MDHEN and CDR2 SYDVKM. V shed 7 bases, J shed 0 bases, and the junction held 8 bases outside the gene matches. This CDR3 spans 16 amino acids. CDR3 region: CASKRDRGTMNTEAFF. The CDR3 region has the DNA TGTGCCAGCAAAAGGGACAGGGGAACGATGAACACTGAAGCTTTCTTT.

This chain joins TRBV27 and TRBJ2-1; 7 bases are shared with TRBD2. Germline CDR1 and CDR2: MNHEY and SMNVEV (reference sequence). After removal of 4 bases from V and 6 bases from J, the junction contained 9 bases not matched to a gene. The CDR3 runs 15 residues. The CDR3 sequence: CASSSLEGGSNEQFF. CDR3 sequence (DNA): TGTGCCAGCAGTTCTCTCGAGGGCGGGAGCAATGAGCAGTTCTTC.

Here the CDR3 reads CASSPYREPNYGYTF. The CDR3 DNA sequence: TGTGCCAGCAGCCCCTACAGGGAGCCTAACTATGGCTACACCTTC. The J gene is TRBJ1-2, the V gene TRBV7-3, with a tentative D call TRBD1 (6 bases). CDR1 and CDR2 (germline): SGHTA, FQGTGA. V lost 5 bases, J lost 0 bases, and 13 bases lay in between. This CDR3 contains 15 residues. Full variable domain (remainder filled in from reference TRBV7-3 and TRBJ1-2): GAGVSQTPSNKVTEKGKYVELRCDPISGHTALYWYRQSLGQGPEFLIYFQGTGAADDSGLPNDRFFAVRPEGSVSTLKIQRTERGDSAVYLCASSPYREPNYGYTFGSGTRLTVV.

The genes are TRBV5-1 and TRBJ2-3; a weak D match, TRBD1 (6 bases). This CDR3 spans 16 amino acids. Germline loops: CDR1 SGHRS, CDR2 YFSETQ. V shed 0 bases and J shed 3 bases, with 14 bases lying between them. CDR3 in DNA: TGCGCCAGCAGCTTGGGAGGTACAGGGATTACAGATACGCAGTATTTT. It translates to CASSLGGTGITDTQYF.

This chain connects TRBV6-5 to TRBJ2-1; 9 nucleotides line up with TRBD2. V dropped 7 bases and J dropped 7; count of bases not matched to a gene: 5. In germline, CDR1 is MNHEY, CDR2 SVGAGI. The CDR3 loop spans 13 amino acids. The CDR3 DNA follows: TGTGCCAGCAAGCCGGGACTAGCAAATGAGCAGTTCTTC. Encoded protein: CASKPGLANEQFF.